The clone carrying this TCR beta chain appeared many times. Antigen unknown. Germline CDR1 reads DFQATT; CDR2 reads SNEGSKA (reference sequence). Losses at the gene ends were 0 bases for V and 3 bases for J; bases not matched to a gene: 3. The CDR3 loop spans 14 amino acids. These data belong to a study of early T cells in non-severe SARS-CoV-2 infection. Study at large: Bulk RNA from unsorted whole blood was sequenced; chains were unpaired.

Study observations and caveats: CD4 and private specificities were missed by VDJdb matching, which favored anti-spike CD8 responses.

Individual cDNA molecules received unique molecular identifiers during library preparation. Using its own MiXCR run on the 5' RACE reads, TCRdb lists one record per CDR3 protein. The table has roughly 120,000 distinct CDR3 sequences, more than 13% seen once. The receptor's source is an adult who was a healthcare worker with PCR-confirmed SARS-CoV-2 infection or an uninfected control (not recorded which). Material for sequencing was whole blood. The rearrangement uses TRBV20-1 and TRBJ1-1; 8 bases match TRBD1. The CDR3 here is CSARDLQGDTEAFF. Here the CDR3 DNA reads TGCAGTGCTAGAGATCTACAGGGGGACACTGAAGCTTTCTTT.